This is a list of T cell receptor beta chains from one sample in a study of Ad26.COV2.S vaccination and SARS-CoV-2 variants. Sequenced by immunoSEQ multiplex PCR; TCRdb stores in-frame clones only, minus some. The data contain around 300,000 clones, 88% of them singletons. This material consisted of peripheral blood, taken in a trial of Ad26.COV2.S vaccine versus placebo. The receptor source for this set is a person between 18 and 59 years old who received the Ad26.COV2.S COVID-19 vaccine or a placebo. Both conserved end residues are part of each CDR3. D genes are given only for firm matches. Clone size is stated in some rows and not others, as once, few, many or a class when expanded.

CDR3,DNA,D,J,V,size
CASSGGLAGFFQETQYF,TGTGCCAGCAGCGGAGGACTAGCGGGGTTCTTCCAAGAGACCCAGTACTTC,TRBD2,TRBJ2-5,TRBV9,-
CASSEARSANTGELFF,TGTGCCAGCAGTGAAGCGCGGAGTGCGAACACCGGGGAGCTGTTTTTT,-,TRBJ2-2,TRBV2,-
CAWSRNYEQYF,TGTGCCTGGAGTCGAAACTACGAGCAGTACTTC,-,TRBJ2-7,TRBV30,few
CAVRQGTNTGELFF,TGTGCCGTCCGACAGGGTACGAACACCGGGGAGCTGTTTTTT,TRBD1,TRBJ2-2,TRBV30,-
CATRTNVGLYEQFF,TGTGCCACCAGAACCAATGTCGGTTTGTATGAGCAGTTCTTC,-,TRBJ2-1,TRBV15,-
CAYRVLIYGRNTEAFF,TGTGCCTACAGGGTTCTCATTTACGGAAGAAACACTGAAGCTTTCTTT,-,TRBJ1-1,TRBV30,once
CASTRGRNSYEQYF,TGTGCCAGCACCCGAGGGAGGAACTCCTACGAGCAGTACTTC,-,TRBJ2-7,TRBV6-5,-
CASSLGLDVWSNEQFF,TGTGCCAGCAGCTTAGGTTTGGACGTGTGGAGCAATGAGCAGTTCTTC,-,TRBJ2-1,TRBV7-7,-
CASSEGEVGRADTQYF,TGTGCCAGCAGCGAAGGGGAAGTAGGGAGAGCAGATACGCAGTATTTT,-,TRBJ2-3,TRBV4-2,-
CAWSGGMNTEAFF,TGTGCCTGGAGTGGAGGGATGAACACTGAAGCTTTCTTT,-,TRBJ1-1,TRBV30,few
CASGSPGGGKTQYF,TGTGCCAGCGGTTCACCGGGAGGTGGGAAGACCCAGTACTTC,TRBD2,TRBJ2-5,TRBV27,-
CASSPVRANEQFF,TGCGCCAGCAGCCCAGTACGGGCGAATGAGCAGTTCTTC,-,TRBJ2-1,TRBV5-1,once
CASGLWETQYF,TGTGCTAGTGGTTTGTGGGAGACCCAGTACTTC,-,TRBJ2-5,TRBV12-5,few
CASSTPKGTASNNEQFF,TGTGCCAGCAGCACCCCTAAAGGGACGGCGTCGAACAATGAGCAGTTCTTC,-,TRBJ2-1,TRBV9,-
CASSLTPRYEQYF,TGTGCCAGCAGCTTAACTCCCCGATACGAGCAGTACTTC,-,TRBJ2-7,TRBV7-3,few
CASSVEDIVPGELFF,TGTGCCAGCAGCGTAGAGGACATTGTACCCGGGGAGCTGTTTTTT,-,TRBJ2-2,TRBV9,-
CASSLQTAANTEAFF,TGTGCCAGCAGCTTGCAAACGGCCGCAAACACTGAAGCTTTCTTT,-,TRBJ1-1,TRBV5-4,-
CASSPPFSRVSYEQYF,TGTGCCAGCAGCCCCCCTTTTAGCAGGGTCTCCTACGAGCAGTACTTC,-,TRBJ2-7,TRBV3-1/TRBV3-2,-
CASSSNLGTSGSRFYEQYF,TGTGCCAGCAGCTCAAATCTCGGGACTAGCGGGAGTCGGTTCTACGAGCAGTACTTC,TRBD2,TRBJ2-7,TRBV28,many
CASGSGNQPQHF,TGTGCCAGCGGGTCTGGCAATCAGCCCCAGCATTTT,-,TRBJ1-5,TRBV2,-
CASSSRTSIKLTDTQYF,TGCGCCAGCAGCTCCAGAACTAGCATCAAACTCACAGATACGCAGTATTTT,-,TRBJ2-3,TRBV5-1,-
CASSYSTRLAGDTDTQYF,TGTGCCAGCAGTTACTCCACCCGACTAGCGGGAGACACAGATACGCAGTATTTT,TRBD2,TRBJ2-3,TRBV6-2/TRBV6-3,-
CASSVGSSGINTGELFF,TGTGCCAGCAGCGTAGGGTCTAGCGGGATTAACACCGGGGAGCTGTTTTTT,TRBD2,TRBJ2-2,TRBV9,-
CASSPPRTGSLGELFF,TGCGCCAGCAGCCCCCCAAGAACAGGGAGCTTAGGGGAGCTGTTTTTT,-,TRBJ2-2,TRBV5-1,-
CASSYSRLGPYEQYF,TGTGCCAGCAGTTACTCCCGTTTGGGGCCCTACGAGCAGTACTTC,-,TRBJ2-7,TRBV6-5,-
CASSPKFDWLFQHF,TGTGCCAGCAGCCCGAAATTCGATTGGCTATTCCAGCATTTT,-,TRBJ1-5,TRBV6-5,-